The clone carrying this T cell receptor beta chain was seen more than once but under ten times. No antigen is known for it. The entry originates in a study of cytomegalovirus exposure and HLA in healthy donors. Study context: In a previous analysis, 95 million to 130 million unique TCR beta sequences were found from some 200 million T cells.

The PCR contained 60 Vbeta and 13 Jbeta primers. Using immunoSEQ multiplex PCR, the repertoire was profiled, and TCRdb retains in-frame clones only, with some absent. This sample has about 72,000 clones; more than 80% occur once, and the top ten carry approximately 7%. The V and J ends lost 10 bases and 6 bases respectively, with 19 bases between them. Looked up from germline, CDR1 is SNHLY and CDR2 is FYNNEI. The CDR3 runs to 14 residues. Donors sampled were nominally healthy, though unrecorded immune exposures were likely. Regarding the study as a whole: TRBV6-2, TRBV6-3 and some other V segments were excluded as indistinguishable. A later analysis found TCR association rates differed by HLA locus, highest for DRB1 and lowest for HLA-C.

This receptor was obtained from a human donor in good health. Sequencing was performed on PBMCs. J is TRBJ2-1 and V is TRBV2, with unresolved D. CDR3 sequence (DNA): TGTGCCACCCAGACAAACATAATGTCCAATGAGCAGTTCTTC. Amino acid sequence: CATQTNIMSNEQFF. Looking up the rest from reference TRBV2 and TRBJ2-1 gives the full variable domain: EPEVTQTPSHQVTQMGQEVILRCVPISNHLYFYWYRQILGQKVEFLVSFYNNEISEKSEIFDDQFSVERPDGSNFTLKIRSTKLEDSAMYFCATQTNIMSNEQFFGPGTRLTVL.